The subject of this entry is one T cell receptor (beta chain). The antigen remains unidentified. This specimen belongs to a study of cytomegalovirus exposure and HLA in healthy donors. Study outcomes and limitations: Earlier analysis yielded a pattern in which most TCR beta V segments were productive about 87% or about 30% of the time.

At the time of sampling, donors were nominally healthy, though unrecorded immune exposures were likely. PCR amplification relied on 60 Vbeta primers (plus 13 Jbeta primers). Profiling relied on immunoSEQ multiplex PCR, and the TCRdb table lists in-frame clones only, not all of them. The sample carries around 200,000 clones, about 82% recorded once. Sequenced material: PBMCs. This clonotype was sampled from a woman in her forties or fifties in good health and CMV-seronegative.

CDR3 loop: CASSNVDRETYGYTF. Written as DNA, the CDR3 is TGTGCCAGTAGTAATGTGGACAGGGAGACCTATGGCTACACCTTC. The V and J genes are TRBV19 and TRBJ1-2; 8 bases line up with TRBD1. This CDR3 is built from 15 residues. V trimming: 4 bases; J trimming: 4 bases; junction bases outside the gene matches: 8. Germline CDR1 reads LNHDA; CDR2 reads SQIVND (reference sequence).